This TCR beta chain was sequenced for a study of regulatory T cells in long-lasting Graves disease (dated by TCRdb to the early 2020s). Describing the broader study: In the newly diagnosed Graves' disease group, patients had been taking antithyroid drugs for less than 3 months. Peripheral blood TCR sequencing and RNA sequencing compared persistent Graves' disease patients with newly diagnosed Graves' disease patients. The study was registered as a clinical trial and conducted in China. A total of roughly 35 samples were covered by TCR sequencing, comprising about 13 persistent and around 20 newly diagnosed Graves' disease patients. Overall study outcomes, separate from this receptor: Sequencing and analysis were restricted to the TCR beta chain. Peripheral blood alone was examined, since thyroid tissue, which constituted the primary lesion, could not be accessed. Persistent patients shared more public clonotypes among themselves (around 2,500) than newly diagnosed patients did (approximately 900). Persistent disease showed preferential use of TRBV28, TRBJ1-2 and TRBJ2-5, whereas newly diagnosed disease favored TRBV20-1 and TRBJ2-1. As a limitation, the authors acknowledged that the small sample size may reduce accuracy. Lower TCR Shannon entropy and fewer highly expanded clones were observed in persistent Graves' disease patients than in newly diagnosed patients, which suggested clonal expansion.

From the germline V gene, CDR1 is MNHGY and CDR2 is SVAAGI. The CDR3 contains 15 residues, cysteine and phenylalanine counted. Of all the DNA, just the CDR3 is kept, 45 bases in frame from base 1. V ends up 3 bases short and J 2 bases short, with an unmatched junction base count of 7. Library preparation employed multiplex PCR. These reads were obtained on an Illumina HiSeq 4000. TCR beta libraries were built with iRepertoire HTBI primers and Arm-PCR amplification of CDR3 regions. Before sequencing, the PCR products went through gel purification. In the paper's pipeline: Across samples, 60 to 70 TRBV and over 11 TRBJ segments were identified and used for gene usage analysis of CDR3 amino acid clonotypes. COPE and FqMerger were used to merge filtered high-quality paired reads into contigs. BLAST was used to align contigs to IMGT TRBV, TRBD and TRBJ reference genes, and CDR3 was defined according to IMGT. Any clonotype with a frequency above 0.1% was counted as a highly expanded clone. Shannon entropy served as the measure of repertoire diversity, while the Gini coefficient captured V-J evenness. A clonotype was considered public if more than one individual shared it. TCRdb reran the public reads through fastp at Q25 and MiXCR, keeping productive beta chains. One record per CDR3 amino acid sequence lists the most common genes and DNA. In this record, the V and J calls reflect TCRdb's handling and not the investigators' own analysis. The table for this sample lists over 500,000 distinct CDR3 sequences; about 16% of them were counted only once. The top ten clonotypes cover 12% of the sample.

What this sample's time point label stands for: newly diagnosed GD, antithyroid drugs for less than 3 months. For both TCR sequencing and RNA sequencing, RNA was extracted from PBMCs in TRIzol. Graves' disease was diagnosed according to American Thyroid Association guidelines. Recruitment of patients was carried out at an endocrinology department in Xi'an, China. Each patient gave roughly 8.4 milliliters of peripheral blood, collected in an EDTA anticoagulant tube. Ficoll Paque Plus density gradient separation was used to isolate PBMCs, and no further T cell sorting was done. An Agilent 2100 Bioanalyzer and agarose gel were used to check RNA quality, and a NanoDrop 2000 was used to measure RNA concentration. This clonotype was recorded many times. No cognate antigen has been identified for it. No much larger clonotype is one base removed from it; base qualities were not supplied. This same sample was also taken into another study, of T cells in Graves' hyperthyroidism and ophthalmopathy. According to the second study: Stable Graves' hyperthyroidism was defined as the absence of progression to ophthalmopathy over 18 months of follow-up. Hyperthyroidism patients were newly diagnosed, with disease duration under 2 months, and aged 18 to 65 years. Patients with uncontrolled infections, other autoimmune diseases, pregnancy or lactation were excluded. Diagnoses were established on the basis of clinical symptoms, serum thyroxine and TRAb, thyroid ultrasound, and orbital computed tomography. For the first round of RT-PCR on the TCR CDR3, the HTBI primer set was used together with the Qiagen OneStep RT-PCR kit. Most expanded thyroid clonotypes (frequency above 0.001) were also detected in blood, a finding suggesting that blood repertoires may reflect thyroid immune responses. In cross-validation, a model built on a 13 V-J signature told ophthalmopathy apart from stable hyperthyroidism with about 90% sensitivity and 81% to 82% specificity, and in testing the same model reached 80%/75%. During validation, the model predicted progression to ophthalmopathy a median of about 6.5 months ahead of onset, with approximately 71% sensitivity and roughly 75% specificity. To identify distinguishing TCR V-J signatures, a discovery cohort of around 100 patients was used, comprising 43 with Graves' ophthalmopathy and 55 to 65 with stable Graves' hyperthyroidism. Prospective prediction of ophthalmopathy was tested in an independent validation cohort of some 19 hyperthyroidism patients and 17 patients who later progressed to ophthalmopathy. The 95 to 100 discovery patients were randomly divided into training and test sets at a 7:3 ratio. In addition, the study compared T-cell repertoires in thyroid tissue and in blood from about 6 Graves' hyperthyroidism patients. After sampling, hyperthyroidism patients received methimazole starting at 30 mg daily, and ophthalmopathy patients received high-dose intravenous methylprednisolone. The libraries were constructed in a second round of multiplex PCR and then size-selected and purified. Libraries were sequenced paired-end with 100 bp reads on an Illumina HiSeq2000. SOAPnuke was used to process the raw data, throwing out any read that contained adapters or uncalled bases, had a mean Phred below 15, or lacked an exact constant-primer or identifier match. COPE v1.2.5 was used to merge the high-quality paired reads, and each unique nucleotide sequence was defined as a clonotype. Clonotypes were aligned to IMGT TRBV, TRBD and TRBJ reference segments using MiTCR v1.1. The analysis was restricted to V-J combinations with a frequency above 0.0001, which together covered 99.2% of the repertoires. The TCS score was defined as the ratio of F50 (clonal expansion) to E x V (chaos), calculated using BLOSUM62-based TCRdist between CDR3 peptides within each V-J. Welch's t-statistics and random forest reduced around 520 V-J features to 10 to 15, which were used in a naive Bayes classifier (R e1071). Sample size was not statistically predetermined, and blinding of investigators to group allocation was not performed. The paper describes TCR Vbeta CDR3 sequencing of 140 or so peripheral blood samples, made up of 43 ophthalmopathy patients, over 70 hyperthyroidism patients and about 17 progressor patients.

The receptor was derived from a man in his late teens or twenties with Graves disease. Donor details come from another sample of the same person, matched by shared clones. This sample comprised peripheral blood mononuclear cells (PBMCs), obtained at new diagnosis, from a patient treated with antithyroid drugs. The chain is made from TRBV6-9 and TRBJ2-7; 7 of the junction bases match TRBD1. The CDR3 protein sequence reads: CASSYQGQRAYEQYF. The DNA reads TGTGCCAGCAGTTACCAGGGACAGCGAGCCTACGAGCAGTACTTC.